The rows below give T cell receptor beta chains drawn from one sample of a study of OX40 agonist ivuxolimab in advanced cancers. The data were produced by immunoSEQ multiplex PCR, yet TCRdb's version contains in-frame clones alone and is incomplete. This table has 90,000 to 100,000 clones, approximately 85% appearing once. Source: CD4+ or CD8+ T cells sorted from blood, taken in a trial of the OX40 agonist ivuxolimab. The receptor set was obtained from an adult with an advanced solid tumor such as melanoma, head and neck, liver or kidney cancer. Both conserved end residues are trimmed from each CDR3. For some rows the clone size is stated as once, few or many, or as a class when expanded; others skip it.

abundance,v_gene,j_gene,len,CDR3aa
NA,TRBV27,TRBJ2-2,14,ASSPIKNANTGELF
NA,TRBV7-6,TRBJ2-1,11,ASSLAQTGEQF
NA,TRBV11-3,TRBJ2-7,13,ASSPATGEWYEQY
NA,TRBV28,TRBJ2-7,10,ATGQGSYEQY
NA,TRBV9,TRBJ2-5,15,ASSPTLGGQVQETQY
once,TRBV11-2,TRBJ2-7,11,ASSVWEAGEQY
NA,TRBV5-6,TRBJ1-2,15,ASSLGFSLGEVYGYT
NA,TRBV7-8,TRBJ2-7,13,ASSFSGGREYEQY
NA,TRBV19,TRBJ2-2,12,ATRETVTTGELF
NA,TRBV21-1,TRBJ2-2,12,ASRAHANTGELF
NA,TRBV5-1,TRBJ2-7,13,ASSPGGGISYEQY
NA,TRBV7-2,TRBJ1-4,9,ASSPNEKLF
NA,TRBV19,TRBJ2-1,15,ASKTLISGRRNNEQF
NA,TRBV7-9,TRBJ2-2,12,AGSRMEGTGELF
NA,TRBV19,TRBJ2-5,13,ASRKGLAGKETQY
NA,TRBV27,TRBJ2-7,12,ASSRDRGLDEQY
NA,TRBV19,TRBJ2-7,14,ASSTRWGGEGYEQY
once,TRBV28,TRBJ1-2,11,ASSLSASYGYT
NA,TRBV5-1,TRBJ1-2,12,ASSADRGGYGYT
once,TRBV28,TRBJ2-4,12,ASGLTGSRNIQY
NA,TRBV4-3,TRBJ2-5,13,ASSPGPSGQETQY
NA,TRBV11-3,TRBJ1-2,12,ASSLDRNRAGYT
NA,TRBV10-3,TRBJ2-7,14,AISESLGGDTYEQY
NA,TRBV19,TRBJ1-1,12,ASSRGQGPTEAF
NA,TRBV28,TRBJ2-7,10,ASRPGGGEQY
once,TRBV7-9,TRBJ2-7,12,ASSPEAGTDEQY
NA,TRBV28,TRBJ2-7,13,ASSPRDRDSYEQY
NA,TRBV7-2,TRBJ2-5,13,ASSLALGFQETQY
NA,TRBV6-5,TRBJ2-5,12,ASSPEGRSGTQY
NA,TRBV19,TRBJ2-4,13,ASSITGTGVDIQY
once,TRBV20-1,TRBJ1-1,9,SARTLVTAF
NA,TRBV4-1,TRBJ2-5,13,ASSQIGTSQETQY
NA,TRBV11-3,TRBJ2-3,12,ASSQQVGPDTQY
NA,TRBV4-1,TRBJ1-2,11,ASSQYGNYGYT
NA,TRBV6-5,TRBJ2-7,12,ASSYSLGSYEQY
NA,TRBV27,TRBJ1-2,13,ASSLRPGEGYGYT
NA,TRBV5-1,TRBJ2-5,14,ASSLAHGGVQETQY
NA,TRBV4-1,TRBJ1-1,13,ASSQEMGENTEAF
NA,TRBV30,TRBJ2-2,12,AWSWAVGTGELF
NA,TRBV11-2,TRBJ2-3,11,ASSLPSTDTQY
NA,TRBV28,TRBJ2-1,17,ASSLYFWTSGEEGNEQF
NA,TRBV7-2,TRBJ2-1,15,ASSLATSGSGYNEQF
NA,TRBV19,TRBJ1-5,11,ASSPRGSQPQH
NA,TRBV19,TRBJ1-1,12,ASSSVPGEAEAF
NA,TRBV6-1,TRBJ2-5,11,ASSEVQGETQY
few,TRBV11-3,TRBJ2-2,12,ASSLRGHNGELF
NA,TRBV7-2,TRBJ2-7,13,ASSFPEGSSYEQY
NA,TRBV28,TRBJ2-2,15,ASSLKFLQDFTGELF
NA,TRBV10-3,TRBJ2-5,9,AIRNQETQY
NA,TRBV28,TRBJ2-3,15,ASINPPTSGTLDTQY
once,TRBV15,TRBJ2-1,13,ATSRAGTGTNEQF
NA,TRBV7-3,TRBJ2-3,13,ASSQTGSGRDTQY
NA,TRBV7-3,TRBJ1-6,13,ASSLVGGANSPLH
NA,TRBV21-1,TRBJ1-2,11,ASEAGVPYGYT